Here is one T cell receptor beta chain with its context. This clonotype appeared many times. Its antigen is still unknown. No clone much larger than this one lies a single base away; base qualities are absent. TCR beta CDR3 regions were amplified from RNA transcripts. For the first round of RT-PCR on the TCR CDR3, the HTBI primer set was used together with the Qiagen OneStep RT-PCR kit. The libraries were constructed in a second round of multiplex PCR and then size-selected and purified. Paired-end sequencing of the libraries was performed with 100 bp reads on an Illumina HiSeq2000. As for the authors' bioinformatics: SOAPnuke was used to process the raw data, with reads discarded if the reads contained adapters or uncalled bases, had a mean Phred below 15, or lacked an exact constant-primer or identifier match. COPE v1.2.5 was used to merge the high-quality paired reads, and each unique nucleotide sequence was defined as a clonotype. Clonotypes were aligned to IMGT TRBV, TRBD and TRBJ reference segments using MiTCR v1.1. Analysis was restricted to V-J combinations with a frequency above 0.0001, which covered over 98% of repertoires. The TCS score was defined as the ratio of F50 (clonal expansion) to E x V (chaos), calculated using BLOSUM62-based TCRdist between CDR3 peptides within each V-J. Welch's t-statistics and random forest reduced 450 to 600 V-J features to under 15, which were used in a naive Bayes classifier (R e1071). TCRdb trimmed the raw reads at Q25, called clones with MiXCR and kept productive beta chains. When rows share a CDR3 protein, they turn into one entry using the most common DNA and genes. Here the V and J calls rest on TCRdb's processing, not on the authors' analysis. The sample table contains about half a million distinct CDR3 sequences; only one count was recorded for less than 25% of them. The ten largest clonotypes hold around 27% of the sample.

The sample comes from a study of T cells in Graves' hyperthyroidism and ophthalmopathy (dated by TCRdb to the late 2010s). About the full investigation: Peripheral blood samples were taken at the time of initial diagnosis, prior to any treatment. To identify distinguishing TCR V-J signatures, a discovery cohort of some 99 patients was used, comprising some 45 with Graves' ophthalmopathy and roughly 60 with stable Graves' hyperthyroidism. An independent validation cohort of around 19 hyperthyroidism patients and 17 patients who later progressed to ophthalmopathy tested prospective prediction of ophthalmopathy. The 100 or so discovery patients were randomly split 7:3 into training and test sets. Thyroid tissue and blood T-cell repertoires from roughly 6 Graves' hyperthyroidism patients were also compared in the study. Once sampling was done, hyperthyroidism patients were given methimazole at a starting dose of 30 mg daily, whereas ophthalmopathy patients were given high-dose intravenous methylprednisolone. According to the paper, TCR Vbeta CDR3 sequencing was carried out on around 140 peripheral blood samples, which came from about 45 ophthalmopathy, approximately 72 hyperthyroidism and roughly 17 progressor patients. The paper's findings and limits, for the study overall: Most expanded thyroid clonotypes (frequency above 0.001) were also detected in blood, a finding suggesting that blood repertoires may reflect thyroid immune responses. In validation, progression to ophthalmopathy was predicted by the model with 70% to 71% sensitivity and nearly 75% specificity, a median of 6.5 months before onset. Sample size was not statistically predetermined, and investigators were not blinded to group allocation. In cross-validation, a model built on a 13 V-J signature told ophthalmopathy apart from stable hyperthyroidism with under 90% sensitivity and roughly 81% specificity, and in testing the same model reached 80%/75%.

Graves' hyperthyroidism was defined as stable when no progression to ophthalmopathy occurred over 18 months of follow-up. Hyperthyroidism patients were newly diagnosed, with disease duration under 2 months, and aged 18 to 65 years. Patients with uncontrolled infections, other autoimmune diseases, pregnancy or lactation were excluded. Diagnoses were based on clinical symptoms, serum thyroxine and TRAb, thyroid ultrasound and orbital computed tomography. PBMCs were isolated from approximately 10 ml of fresh peripheral blood by Ficoll-Paque density gradient centrifugation. Total RNA was extracted with Trizol reagent, and quality was checked on an Agilent 2100 Bioanalyzer. V is trimmed back by 6 bases and J by 7 bases, and the junction contains 11 bases that no gene match accounts for. CDR1 MNHEY and CDR2 SVGAGI were looked up in the germline V gene. From the cysteine up to the phenylalanine, the CDR3 has a length of 16 residues. The entry retains the CDR3 DNA only, 48 bases that are in frame from base 1.

The receptor chain draws on TRBV6-5 and TRBJ2-7, and 14 junction bases match TRBD2. This TCR was recovered from a man aged 18 to 35 with Graves' hyperthyroidism. Sequencing input: blood. The DNA sequence is given as TGTGCCAGCAGCTTGACTAGCGGGGGGGCACTGGATGAGCAGTACTTC. It translates as CASSLTSGGALDEQYF.